This passage covers 6 T cell receptor beta chains from one sample sequenced in a study of CD8+CD57+ T cells in acquired aplastic anemia. Patients chosen for sequencing had CD8+CD57+ cells that had expanded, as shown by flow cytometry. TCR beta VDJ and CDR3 profiling used genomic DNA as template. TCRdb fed the reads into MiXCR, producing one record per CDR3 protein. The sample records more than 250,000 distinct CDR3 sequences, 65% to 90% being singletons. The source material was sorted CD4+, CD8+, or CD8+CD57+ T cells (not recorded which) from PBMCs. The receptors derive from a human donor with aplastic anemia.

This clonotype was counted only a few times. The chain combines TRBV19 with TRBJ1-6; 7 bases align to TRBD1. Per germline, CDR1 LNHDA and CDR2 SQIVND (reference sequence). The trim removed 7 bases at V and 7 bases at J, leaving 7 bases unmatched. CDR3 length: 14 amino acids. The chain's CDR3 is CASNEQGTNSPLHF. In DNA, the CDR3 is TGTGCCAGTAATGAACAGGGGACGAATTCACCCCTCCACTTT.

The chain couples TRBV24-1 to TRBJ2-1, with 13 bases lining up with TRBD2. In germline, CDR1 is KGHDR, CDR2 SFDVKD. V dropped 4 bases and J dropped 4; count of bases not matched to a gene: 6. The CDR3 has 17 amino acids. For the CDR3, the DNA is TGTGCCACCAGTGAATTTACTAGCGGGAGGGATTACAATGAGCAGTTCTTC. It yields the protein CATSEFTSGRDYNEQFF.

J is TRBJ2-7 and V is TRBV6-1; tentative D call: TRBD2 (5 bases). The CDR3 runs to 13 residues. Germline V CDR1 and CDR2: MNHNS, SASEGT. V was clipped by 5 bases and J by 5 bases, with 13 bases between them. CDR3 bases: TGTGCCAGCAGTCGGCCCGGGGTGCACGAGCAGTACTTC. This translates into CASSRPGVHEQYF.

The genes are TRBV9 and TRBJ1-2, with D unclear. The germline V and J ends were trimmed by 5 bases and 12 bases, with 26 bases remaining between them. The CDR3 sequence is 15 residues long. The germline V gene has CDR1 SGDLS and CDR2 YYNGEE. The CDR3, as DNA: TGTGCCAGCAGTTCGGACGGTAGCAATCAGCCCCAGCACACCTTC. Amino acids: CASSSDGSNQPQHTF.

This clonotype turned up a few times. CDR3 loop: CSVGSDTQYF. Here the CDR3 DNA reads TGCAGCGTAGGGTCAGATACGCAGTATTTT. The genes are TRBV29-1 and TRBJ2-3; D ambiguous. The CDR3 spans 10 residues. Trimming shortened V by 6 bases and J by 4 bases, and 5 bases separated the two germline ends. Looked up from germline, CDR1 is SQVTM and CDR2 is ANQGSEA.

This clonotype was seen just once. This chain links TRBV9 with TRBJ2-7; no firm D call. Trimming removed 1 base at V and 1 base at J, with 21 bases between. The CDR3 sequence is 18 residues long. From germline, CDR1 is SGDLS and CDR2 YYNGEE. The CDR3 is CASSVQPDGPALSYEQYV. CDR3 DNA: TGTGCCAGCAGCGTACAGCCAGACGGGCCAGCCCTTTCCTACGAGCAGTACGTC.